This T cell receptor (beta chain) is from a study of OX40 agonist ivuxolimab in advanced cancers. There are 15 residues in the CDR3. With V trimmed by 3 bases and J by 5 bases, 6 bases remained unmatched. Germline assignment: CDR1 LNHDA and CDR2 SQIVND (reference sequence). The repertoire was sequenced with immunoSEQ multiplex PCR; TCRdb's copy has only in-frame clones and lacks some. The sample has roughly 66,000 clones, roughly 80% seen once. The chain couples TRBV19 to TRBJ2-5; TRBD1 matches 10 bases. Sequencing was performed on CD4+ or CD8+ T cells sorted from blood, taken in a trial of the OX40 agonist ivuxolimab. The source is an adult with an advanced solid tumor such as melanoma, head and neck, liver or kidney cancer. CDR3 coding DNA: TGTGCCAGTAGTATGGAGGGACAGGGGAAGGAGACCCAGTACTTC. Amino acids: CASSMEGQGKETQYF.